A selection of T cell receptor beta chains follows, all from one sample in a study of T cells expressing NK-cell markers. Each CDR3 protein gets one entry in TCRdb, which reprocessed the 5' RACE reads and gives no DNA. The sample has 450,000 to 600,000 distinct CDR3 sequences. Material: blood T cells: a sorted CD56 or NKG2C T cell subset, CD4+ or CD8+ T cells, or bulk PBMC T cells (not recorded which). Source of these receptors: a man aged 18-30 years in good health. Both conserved end residues are part of each CDR3.

length,J,V,CDR3
12,TRBJ2-1,TRBV9,CASSVGSHEQFF
14,TRBJ1-5,TRBV15,CATSGTGGIQPQHF
12,TRBJ1-1,TRBV20-1,CSASTLGSGAFF
14,TRBJ2-1,TRBV4-1,CASSQERGLAGAFF
15,TRBJ2-3,TRBV18,CASSPRQGGTDTQYF
12,TRBJ2-7,TRBV15,CATSKSSYEQYF
15,TRBJ2-1,TRBV7-7,CASSSGPGDGNEQFF
13,TRBJ2-5,TRBV20-1,CSASGGGRETQYF
16,TRBJ2-1,TRBV7-6,CASSFQQGGAYNEQFF
16,TRBJ2-5,TRBV20-1,CSARDQDRAPTRTQYF
20,TRBJ2-6,TRBV9,CASSVYPGTGGHSGANVLTF